The entry below describes one T cell receptor beta chain. Its antigen remains unidentified. One base away there is no much larger clone; base qualities are not given. Other DNA sequences from this sample encode an identical CDR3 as well. TCRbeta CDR3 regions were sequenced with the immunoSEQ Assay. After extraction, genomic DNA underwent amplification by bias-controlled multiplex PCR, followed by high-throughput sequencing. In the paper's pipeline: To quantify the absolute abundance of every unique TCRbeta CDR3 region, sequences were collapsed and filtered. Usable DNA was measured by amplifying reference genes present in all nucleated cells, and TCRbeta template counts were normalized to that usable DNA to estimate T cell fraction. Repertoire TCRs were annotated as SARS-CoV-2-specific by exact matching of V gene, CDR3 amino acid sequence and J gene to a known reactive TCR set. The reference SARS-CoV-2 TCR set was obtained from MIRA and was filtered for enrichment in COVID-19-positive ImmuneCODE repertoires, whereby public or cross-reactive TCRs were removed. Using the MIRA antigens, annotated TCRs were further analysed by specific ORF or by position within an ORF. Depth was the summed frequency of annotated unique rearrangements, while breadth was defined as annotated unique rearrangements over total unique productive rearrangements. Two-sided Wilcoxon rank-sum tests were used to compare TCR breadth between groups. The immuneACCESS repertoire file appears here via TCRdb, limited to in-frame rearrangements. These files lack a portion of the clones; in checked studies, under half of the deficit traces to unresolved V genes, and the cause of the others is not known. V and J calls plus clone size are reproduced from that table; the DNA served to infer D and trimming. This sample has about 350,000 clones in its table, and 70% to 90% of those were observed once. The ten largest account for about 3.3% of the sample.

The source of the sample is a study of Ad26.COV2.S vaccination and SARS-CoV-2 variants listed by TCRdb under 2021. Study-wide context: Vaccine-arm donors were drawn from COV1001, a multicentre, randomized, double-blind, placebo-controlled phase I-IIa trial of Ad26.COV2.S in healthy adults. The specificity and breadth of SARS-CoV-2-reactive T cell receptors after Ad26.COV2.S vaccination were assessed by TCRbeta repertoire sequencing. The TCR-sequenced set comprised approximately 30 samples: approximately 20 Ad26.COV2.S vaccine recipients, 5 placebo recipients and 8 SARS-CoV-2 convalescent individuals. Ad26.COV2.S was administered intramuscularly at a dose of 5x10^10 or 1x10^11 viral particles, either as one shot or as two shots given 56 days apart. Trial participants were randomized into five groups of five, in which low-dose or high-dose Ad26.COV2.S was given once or twice, or placebo was given on both occasions. Throughout the experiments and outcome assessment, investigators stayed blinded to trial group allocation. The paper as a whole reports these results and caveats: Compared with placebo recipients, Ad26.COV2.S recipients showed higher spike-specific TCR breadth (P = 0.0014). The study lacked the statistical power to compare responses across vaccine doses or regimens. After vaccination, spike-specific CD8+ and CD4+ T cell responses were reported to show substantial breadth. Comparable non-spike TCR breadth was observed between vaccine and placebo recipients, consistent with only spike being contained in the vaccine. The authors noted that total T cell responses may have been underestimated by the TCR breadth and depth analyses.

Based on the germline V gene, the CDR1 and CDR2 sequences are SGHRS and YFSETQ. V is trimmed back by 4 bases and J by 7 bases, and the junction contains 2 bases that no gene match accounts for. The CDR3, from cysteine to phenylalanine, totals 14 residues. Just CDR3 DNA is preserved here, 42 bases in frame from base 1. The treatment or condition label, read with the paper, signifies: roughly 19 received Ad26.COV2.S at low or high dose, single or two shots; 5 received placebo; per-sample allocation not given. Repertoires of vaccine and placebo recipients were sequenced from samples collected on day 63 after the first injection. Cohort 1b enrolled fewer than 30 adults aged 18-55 years at a single site in Boston, USA, between 29 July and 7 August 2020. Ad26.COV2.S was a replication-incompetent adenovirus type 26 vector that expressed a prefusion-stabilized SARS-CoV-2 spike protein derived from the original Wuhan strain.

Here the sequenced sample was peripheral blood, taken in a trial of Ad26.COV2.S vaccine versus placebo. The receptor chain draws on TRBV5-1 and TRBJ1-6; 10 of the junction bases match TRBD1. The receptor comes from a person aged 18 to 65 who received the Ad26.COV2.S COVID-19 vaccine or a placebo. Here is the DNA: TGCGCCAGCAGCCTGGACAGGGGGAATTCACCCCTCCACTTT. This gives the protein CASSLDRGNSPLHF.